The rows below give T cell receptor beta chains drawn from one sample of a study of tumor-infiltrating lymphocytes in localized non-small cell lung cancer. Data came from immunoSEQ multiplex PCR; TCRdb stores just in-frame clones and leaves some out. The sample yields under 15,000 clones, approximately 85% seen once. Sequencing was performed on uninvolved lung tissue not adjacent to the tumor. These receptors were taken from a human donor with non-small cell lung cancer. The CDR3 runs from the conserved cysteine through the conserved F or W. The D gene is left open where the match is weak. The size of a clone is reported for some rows only, either as once, few or many, or as a class for expanded clones.

d_call	v_call	cdr3_length	clone_size	j_call	cdr3_aa	cdr3_nt
NA	TRBV7-3	14	NA	TRBJ1-2	CASSPSGPNYGYTF	TGTGCCAGCAGCCCCTCGGGCCCTAACTATGGCTACACCTTC
NA	TRBV5-1	13	NA	TRBJ1-1	CASSRQGDTEAFF	TGCGCCAGCAGCAGGCAAGGAGACACTGAAGCTTTCTTT
TRBD1	TRBV5-1	14	few	TRBJ2-7	CASSLAGGNYEQYF	TGCGCCAGCAGCTTGGCAGGGGGCAACTACGAGCAGTACTTC
NA	TRBV6-6	14	NA	TRBJ1-1	CASSSEQGNTEAFF	TGTGCCAGCAGTTCAGAACAGGGAAACACTGAAGCTTTCTTT
NA	TRBV5-4	16	NA	TRBJ1-3	CASSSGGASAGNTIYF	TGTGCCAGCAGCTCGGGGGGGGCGAGCGCTGGAAACACCATATATTTT
NA	TRBV7-9	13	NA	TRBJ1-1	CASSLAGNTEAFF	TGTGCCAGCAGCTTGGCAGGGAACACTGAAGCTTTCTTT
TRBD1	TRBV25-1	14	NA	TRBJ1-2	CASSLGQSNYGYTF	TGTGCCAGCAGCTTGGGACAGAGTAACTATGGCTACACCTTC
NA	TRBV30	11	NA	TRBJ1-2	CAYRVNYGYTF	TGTGCCTACAGAGTTAACTATGGCTACACCTTC
NA	TRBV5-4	13	NA	TRBJ2-7	CASSLEQGYEQYF	TGTGCCAGCAGCTTGGAACAGGGCTACGAGCAGTACTTC
TRBD1	TRBV5-1	15	NA	TRBJ2-3	CASSYGDRVSDTQYF	TGCGCCAGCAGCTATGGGGACAGGGTCTCAGATACGCAGTATTTT
NA	TRBV5-6	11	NA	TRBJ2-5	CASSVGETQYF	TGTGCCAGCAGCGTAGGAGAGACCCAGTACTTC
NA	TRBV5-5	15	NA	TRBJ1-4	CASSLIVGDYLKLFF	TGTGCCAGCAGCTTGATAGTTGGGGACTACCTGAAACTGTTTTTT
NA	TRBV6-6	14	NA	TRBJ1-5	CASRLVWSNQPQHF	TGTGCCAGCAGACTAGTATGGAGCAATCAGCCCCAGCATTTT
NA	TRBV11-3	13	once	TRBJ2-5	CASSPPADETQYF	TGTGCCAGCAGCCCACCGGCGGATGAGACCCAGTACTTC
NA	TRBV7-6	12	NA	TRBJ2-3	CASSLMGDTQYF	TGTGCCAGCAGCTTAATGGGTGATACGCAGTATTTT
NA	TRBV6-5	12	NA	TRBJ1-3	CATKDGANTIYF	TGTGCCACCAAGGACGGGGCAAACACCATATATTTT
NA	TRBV6-6	16	NA	TRBJ2-5	CASSWTGTPVKETQYF	TGTGCCAGCAGTTGGACCGGGACCCCGGTCAAAGAGACCCAGTACTTC
NA	TRBV2	15	NA	TRBJ2-2	CASSAPMVNTGELFF	TGTGCCAGCAGTGCCCCAATGGTGAACACCGGGGAGCTGTTTTTT
TRBD1	TRBV10-1	15	NA	TRBJ2-5	CARPGQGTVSETQYF	TGCGCCAGACCGGGACAGGGGACTGTATCGGAGACCCAGTACTTC
NA	TRBV10-3	17	NA	TRBJ2-7	CAISDPEQPSPTYEQYF	TGTGCCATCAGTGATCCCGAGCAGCCTTCACCGACCTACGAGCAGTACTTC
NA	TRBV11-2	11	once	TRBJ1-4	CASSLGEKLFF	TGTGCCAGCAGCTTAGGGGAAAAACTGTTTTTT
TRBD2	TRBV30	12	NA	TRBJ2-5	CAWTSGSETQYF	TGTGCCTGGACTAGCGGGAGTGAGACCCAGTACTTC
NA	TRBV5-4	15	NA	TRBJ2-1	CASSLGGSRGNEQFF	TGTGCCAGCAGCTTGGGGGGAAGTAGGGGCAATGAGCAGTTCTTC
NA	TRBV5-1	15	NA	TRBJ2-3	CASSPEGQITDTQYF	TGCGCCAGCAGCCCGGAGGGGCAGATCACAGATACGCAGTATTTT
NA	TRBV6-5	15	NA	TRBJ1-2	CASSYSSFSNYGYTF	TGTGCCAGCAGTTACTCGAGTTTCTCTAACTATGGCTACACCTTC
NA	TRBV6-1	15	few	TRBJ2-7	CASSEEDGGHYEQYF	TGTGCCAGCAGTGAAGAGGACGGAGGTCACTACGAGCAGTACTTC
NA	TRBV7-6	15	NA	TRBJ2-2	CATRAMIQGTGELFF	TGTGCCACCCGAGCAATGATCCAGGGGACCGGGGAGCTGTTTTTT
NA	TRBV2	13	NA	TRBJ2-7	CASLGLRSYEQYF	TGTGCCAGCTTGGGACTGCGCTCCTACGAGCAGTACTTC
TRBD1	TRBV5-1	14	NA	TRBJ1-2	CASSSTGGDFGYTF	TGCGCCAGCAGCTCGACAGGGGGGGACTTTGGCTACACCTTC
TRBD1	TRBV4-2	17	NA	TRBJ1-5	CASSQDPGGQRNQPQHF	TGTGCCAGCAGCCAAGACCCGGGGGGACAGCGCAATCAGCCCCAGCATTTT
TRBD1	TRBV9	15	NA	TRBJ1-1	CASSDLRDRGPEAFF	TGTGCCAGCAGCGACCTCCGGGACAGGGGGCCTGAAGCTTTCTTT
NA	TRBV30	12	few	TRBJ1-2	CAWSGVNYGYTF	TGTGCCTGGAGTGGAGTCAACTATGGCTACACCTTC
NA	TRBV7-9	13	NA	TRBJ1-5	CASSTRWDQPQHF	TGTGCCAGCAGCACCAGGTGGGATCAGCCCCAGCATTTT
NA	TRBV14	16	NA	TRBJ1-2	CASSQDLTQGNYGYTF	TGTGCCAGCAGCCAAGATCTTACGCAGGGAAACTATGGCTACACCTTC
NA	TRBV19	16	NA	TRBJ2-2	CASSREWAANTGELFF	TGTGCCAGTAGTAGAGAGTGGGCTGCGAACACCGGGGAGCTGTTTTTT
NA	TRBV9	13	NA	TRBJ1-1	CASSVGSYTEAFF	TGTGCCAGCAGCGTCGGCAGTTACACTGAAGCTTTCTTT
TRBD2	TRBV10-1	14	once	TRBJ2-3	CASSEGSGRHTQYF	TGCGCCAGCAGTGAGGGTAGCGGGAGGCATACGCAGTATTTT
NA	TRBV6-4	14	NA	TRBJ1-2	CASSDSRDPPEIAF	TGTGCCAGCAGTGATTCTCGGGACCCCCCGGAGATCGCCTTC
NA	TRBV2	15	NA	TRBJ1-3	CASSGGRTAGNTIYF	TGTGCCAGCAGCGGTGGGCGAACTGCTGGAAACACCATATATTTT